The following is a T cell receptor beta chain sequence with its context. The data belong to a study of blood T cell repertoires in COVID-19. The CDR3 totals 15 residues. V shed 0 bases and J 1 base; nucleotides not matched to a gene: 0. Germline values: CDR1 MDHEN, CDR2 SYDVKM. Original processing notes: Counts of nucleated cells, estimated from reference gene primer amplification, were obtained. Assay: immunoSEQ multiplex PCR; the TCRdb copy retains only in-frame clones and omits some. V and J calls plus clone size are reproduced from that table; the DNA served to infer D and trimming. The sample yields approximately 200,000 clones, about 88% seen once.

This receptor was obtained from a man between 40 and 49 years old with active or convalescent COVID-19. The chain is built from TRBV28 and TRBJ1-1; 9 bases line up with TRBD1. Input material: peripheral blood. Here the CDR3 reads CASSLWGQGNTEAFF. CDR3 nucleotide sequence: TGTGCCAGCAGTTTATGGGGACAGGGGAACACTGAAGCTTTCTTT.